The sequence of this TCR beta chain was determined in a study of PD-1 blockade in classical Hodgkin lymphoma. Turning to the study itself: The nivolumab dose that patients received was 3 mg/kg, given intravenously every 2 weeks.

Each patient's relapse followed autologous stem cell transplantation, and brentuximab vedotin exposure varied. Trimming stripped 4 bases from V and 0 bases from J, with 9 bases between. The germline CDR1 and CDR2 sequences are SGHTA and FQGNSA. This CDR3 spans 14 amino acids. Broader study findings: Before treatment, complete responders showed about the same diversity as newly diagnosed patients. Those starting nivolumab under 1 year post-ASCT were excluded.

In regard to this clone: Its antigen is unidentified.

TCRdb's table, derived via immunoSEQ multiplex PCR, lists solely in-frame clones and lacks some. The sample records approximately 44,000 clones, 71% being singletons. This rearrangement joins TRBV7-2 to TRBJ1-1; no firm D call. The sequencing used peripheral blood mononuclear cells (PBMCs), collected at baseline. This sequence originates from a human donor with classical Hodgkin lymphoma. CDR3 amino acids: CASSSETMNTEAFF. CDR3 nucleotide sequence: TGTGCCAGCAGCTCCGAGACCATGAACACTGAAGCTTTCTTT.